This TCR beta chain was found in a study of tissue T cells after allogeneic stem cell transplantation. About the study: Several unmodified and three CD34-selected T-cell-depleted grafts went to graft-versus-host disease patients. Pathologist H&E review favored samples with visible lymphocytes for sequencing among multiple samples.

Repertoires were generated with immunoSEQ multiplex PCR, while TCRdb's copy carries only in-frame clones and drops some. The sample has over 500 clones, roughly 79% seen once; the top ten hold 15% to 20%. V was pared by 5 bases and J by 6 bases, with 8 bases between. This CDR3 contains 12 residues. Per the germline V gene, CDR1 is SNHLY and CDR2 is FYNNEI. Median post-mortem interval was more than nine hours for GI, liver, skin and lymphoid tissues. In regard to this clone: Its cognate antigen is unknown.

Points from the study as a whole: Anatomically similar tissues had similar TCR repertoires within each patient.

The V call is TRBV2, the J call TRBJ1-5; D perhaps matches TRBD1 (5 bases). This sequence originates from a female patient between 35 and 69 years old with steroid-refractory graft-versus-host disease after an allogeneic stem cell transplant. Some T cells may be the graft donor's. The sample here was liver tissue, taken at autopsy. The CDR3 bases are TGTGCCAGCAGTCCAGGGATTCAGCCCCAGCATTTT. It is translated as CASSPGIQPQHF.